One and the same sample provided the 3 T cell receptor beta chains below, sequenced in a study of blood T cell repertoires in COVID-19. Data came from immunoSEQ multiplex PCR; TCRdb stores just in-frame clones and leaves some out. This sample has about 140,000 clones; roughly 81% occur once, and the top ten carry about 3.4%. The sequenced material came from PBMCs or T cells enriched from blood (not recorded which). Receptors originate from a woman in her fifties or sixties with acute COVID-19.

This clone was recorded a few times. In nucleotides, the CDR3 is TGTGCCAGCAGTTCCAGGGTGAACACTGAAGCTTTCTTT. It encodes CASSSRVNTEAFF. V usage is TRBV28 and J usage is TRBJ1-1; a weak D match, TRBD1 (5 bases). The CDR3 is 13 amino acids. CDR1 is MDHEN and CDR2 is SYDVKM in the germline V gene. V was trimmed by 4 bases and J by 0 bases, leaving 6 bases between them. Based on the CDR3 plus reference TRBV28 and TRBJ1-1, the full variable domain is DVKVTQSSRYLVKRTGEKVFLECVQDMDHENMFWYRQDPGLGLRLIYFSYDVKMKEKGDIPEGYSVSREKKERFSLILESASTNQTSMYLCASSSRVNTEAFFGQGTRLTVV.

This chain connects TRBV25-1 to TRBJ1-2, with D unclear. Germline-derived CDR1 and CDR2 are MGHDK and SYGVNS. The CDR3 runs 12 residues. V lost 8 bases and J lost 8, with 15 bases in between. CDR3 nucleotides: TGTGCCAGCTCCCCGCGGGGTGGGGGCTACACCTTC. This codes for CASSPRGGGYTF.

The chain employs TRBV23-1 and TRBJ2-2; D unclear. TRBV23-1 is an ORF, and what it does is uncertain. The length of the CDR3 is 12 residues. Trimming pared 4 bases from V and 6 bases from J, leaving 6 bases between. CDR3 protein: CASSLQSGELFF. CDR3 nucleotides: TGCGCCAGCAGTCTTCAGTCCGGGGAGCTGTTTTTT.